A selection of T cell receptor beta chains follows, all from one sample in a study of neurological immune-mediated disorders. TCRdb fed the 5' RACE reads into MiXCR, producing one record per CDR3 protein. The table has roughly 38,000 distinct CDR3 sequences, 2% to 2.5% seen once. The material sequenced was PBMCs. These receptors were obtained from a man aged 25 to 45 with multiple sclerosis. Both conserved end residues are trimmed from each CDR3. Fields, in order: J gene, V gene, CDR3 protein.

TRBJ2-5,TRBV5-1,ASSLAGRETQY
TRBJ2-7,TRBV10-3,AISRGDRDYEQY
TRBJ1-2,TRBV5-5,ASSLAWGGTYGYT
TRBJ2-6,TRBV2,ASKGTSGANVLT
TRBJ2-7,TRBV7-8,ASSPTSGGNYEQY
TRBJ2-3,TRBV7-2,ASSLGRAGGKNTQY
TRBJ2-7,TRBV5-6,ASSPTGTNYEQY
TRBJ1-1,TRBV20-1,SARDTANTEAF
TRBJ2-1,TRBV5-1,ASSLEQGTPPDEQF
TRBJ1-5,TRBV20-1,SALQGHNQPQH
TRBJ2-7,TRBV28,ASSRYAGINYEQY
TRBJ1-1,TRBV5-1,ASSGDRVANTEAF
TRBJ1-2,TRBV20-1,SARAIVDRSMYGYT
TRBJ2-7,TRBV5-1,ASSPSLGYREQY